These 5 T cell receptor beta chains originate from one sample sequenced in a study of CD8 T cells in ankylosing spondylitis. Overall study findings and caveats: Characteristic of ankylosing spondylitis blood, it appeared, was a TCR beta motif comprising several highly homologous variants.

Their target antigens are unknown. TCRdb re-derived calls from the 5' RACE reads in MiXCR, one entry per CDR3 protein. Found here are fewer than 450,000 distinct CDR3 sequences, approximately 17% of them singletons; the top ten hold over 1%. Sequencing input: blood, either unsorted or a sorted T cell fraction (not recorded which). The receptors were gathered from a male donor with ankylosing spondylitis.

The chain employs TRBV12-3 or TRBV12-4 and TRBJ1-1, with D possibly matching TRBD1 (6 bases). V was cut by 6 bases and J by 4 bases, with 30 bases left in between. The CDR3 covers 19 residues. CDR3 sequence reads: CASRRHHPGAPGLVTEAFF. The CDR3 coding sequence is TGTGCCAGCAGACGACATCATCCGGGGGCCCCGGGATTGGTCACTGAAGCTTTCTTT.

The J gene is TRBJ1-2, the V gene TRBV5-1; D possibly corresponds to TRBD1 (5 bases). Per germline, CDR1 SGHRS and CDR2 YFSETQ. This CDR3 comprises 14 residues. V lost 0 bases, J lost 5 bases, and 11 bases lay in between. The CDR3 DNA follows: TGCGCCAGCAGCTTGGAGGACGGACATTATGGCTACACCTTC. Its protein is CASSLEDGHYGYTF.

This clonotype has more than one count but fewer than ten. The chain is built from TRBV20-1 and TRBJ2-3, with D tentatively TRBD2 (6 bases). V was shortened by 1 base and J by 2 bases, with 19 bases between the two germline ends. The germline gives CDR1 DFQATT, CDR2 SNEGSKA (reference sequence). This CDR3 comprises 17 residues. The CDR3 reads CSARVPPNSGYTDTQYF. The CDR3 nucleotides read TGCAGTGCTAGAGTGCCCCCCAATAGCGGATACACAGATACGCAGTATTTT.

This clonotype was observed a handful of times. The rearrangement joins TRBV28 to TRBJ1-3, with 8 positions matching TRBD1. Per the germline V gene, CDR1 is MDHEN and CDR2 is SYDVKM. The CDR3 runs to 14 residues. The junction had 11 bases not matched to a gene; V was cut back by 7 bases and J by 9 bases. Written as DNA, the CDR3 is TGTGCCAGCATTGAGGACAGGGACTTTAGCACCATATATTTT. This sequence encodes CASIEDRDFSTIYF. The full variable domain, in which reference TRBV28 and TRBJ1-3 provide the parts outside the CDR3, is DVKVTQSSRYLVKRTGEKVFLECVQDMDHENMFWYRQDPGLGLRLIYFSYDVKMKEKGDIPEGYSVSREKKERFSLILESASTNQTSMYLCASIEDRDFSTIYFGEGSWLTVV.

This chain links TRBV7-6 with TRBJ2-3; 7 nucleotides align to TRBD2. Trimming at V came to 5 bases and at J to 0 bases, leaving 5 bases not matched to a gene. Germline V gene sequence: CDR1 SGHVS, CDR2 FNYEAQ. The CDR3 is 15 amino acids. CDR3 nucleotide sequence: TGTGCCAGCAGCGGAGCGGGAACTAGCACAGATACGCAGTATTTT. This sequence encodes CASSGAGTSTDTQYF.